This T cell receptor beta chain was captured in a study of blood T cell repertoires in COVID-19. The table came from immunoSEQ multiplex PCR; TCRdb's copy has only in-frame clones and leaves some out. The sample contains approximately 380,000 clones, about 85% of which appear only once. A note on this clone: In the same sample, other DNA sequences code for this CDR3.

This receptor was identified in a woman aged 18-29 years with acute or convalescent COVID-19. Sequencing was carried out using peripheral blood.

CDR3 amino acids: CASSPPGGTEAFF. DNA of the CDR3: TGTGCCAGCAGCCCCCCAGGGGGCACTGAAGCTTTCTTT. The rearrangement uses TRBV6-5 and TRBJ1-1; 7 nucleotides align to TRBD1. The CDR3 spans 13 residues. The germline V gene has CDR1 MNHEY and CDR2 SVGAGI. V trimming: 6 bases; J trimming: 4 bases; junction bases outside the gene matches: 5.